These 3 T cell receptor beta chains came from one sample sequenced in a study of chemoradiotherapy in HPV16-positive cancers (dated by TCRdb to 2021 to 2024). The library was obtained by the immunoSEQ multiplex PCR assay. Entries here come from immuneACCESS through TCRdb and include only in-frame sequences with V and J called. Some clones fail to appear in such tables; in the studies checked, an unresolved V gene covers under half of the shortfall, and the cause of the remainder is unknown. Present in this sample are approximately 29,000 clones, roughly 82% of which were seen just once. Of the sample, roughly 6% is held by the ten largest clones. Specimen: blood, collected from a patient who underwent chemoradiotherapy. These receptors all come from a human donor with HPV-associated anogenital cancer.

This chain uses TRBV7-3 with TRBJ1-2; the match to TRBD1 covers 10 bases. Germline V lookup: CDR1 SGHTA, CDR2 FQGTGA. V dropped 2 bases and J dropped 8; count of bases not matched to a gene: 11. The CDR3 extends over 16 amino acids. CDR3 sequence reads: CASSLAPPGTGEGYTF. CDR3 in DNA: TGTGCCAGCAGCTTAGCACCGCCAGGGACAGGGGAAGGCTACACCTTC.

J is TRBJ1-2 and V is TRBV27; 9 bases map to TRBD1. V lost 3 bases, J lost 6 bases, and 2 bases stayed unmatched. Germline CDR1 and CDR2: MNHEY and SMNVEV (reference sequence). The CDR3 runs to 13 residues. The CDR3 bases are TGTGCCAGCAGTTTTCGGACAGGGGATGGCTACACCTTC. Translated: CASSFRTGDGYTF.

The chain uses TRBV10-3 and TRBJ2-5; weak D call: TRBD2 (6 bases). Judging by the DNA end, TRBJ2-7 fits better; the J call may be wrong. The CDR3 totals 14 residues. From germline, CDR1 is ENHRY and CDR2 SYGVKD. CDR3 sequence: CAISEYGGPYEQYF. The DNA of the CDR3 is TGTGCCATCAGTGAATACGGGGGTCCCTACGAGCAGTACTTC.